Following are 19 T cell receptor beta chains from one sample sequenced in a study of chemoradiotherapy in HPV16-positive cancers. Some clones are missing from TCRdb's copy, which holds only in-frame ones; the method was immunoSEQ multiplex PCR. The sample lists more than 1,500 clones, about 81% occurring once. The material sequenced was tumor tissue, taken from a patient who underwent chemoradiotherapy. The receptors were gathered from a human donor with HPV-associated anogenital cancer.

V is TRBV5-1 and J is TRBJ2-3; maybe TRBD1 (5 bases). CDR1 is SGHRS and CDR2 is YFSETQ in the germline V gene. Trimming shortened V by 4 bases and J by 4 bases, and 13 bases separated the two germline ends. The CDR3 length is 14 residues. The CDR3 nucleotides read TGCGCCAGCAGCAGACGACAGAACTCAGATACGCAGTATTTT. Translated: CASSRRQNSDTQYF.

V and J are TRBV5-1 and TRBJ2-7; the D gene is possibly TRBD1 (5 bases). V was cut by 0 bases and J by 7 bases, with 17 bases left in between. The CDR3 contains 15 residues. In germline, CDR1 is SGHRS, CDR2 YFSETQ. Written as DNA, the CDR3 is TGCGCCAGCAGCTTGGCATCGGCAGGGTCAGGAGAGCAGTACTTC. The encoded protein is CASSLASAGSGEQYF.

The chain is built from TRBV4-1 and TRBJ2-2, with 9 positions matching TRBD2. Germline V gene sequence: CDR1 MGHRA, CDR2 YSYEKL. V shed 2 bases and J 2 bases; nucleotides not matched to a gene: 6. The CDR3 runs 17 residues. The CDR3 loop reads CASSQPYSGGNTGELFF. Written as DNA, the CDR3 is TGCGCCAGCAGCCAACCATATAGCGGGGGTAACACCGGGGAGCTGTTTTTT.

The chain has TRBV19 and TRBJ1-5, with D perhaps matching TRBD1 (6 bases). V was pared by 0 bases and J by 2 bases, with 14 bases between. This CDR3 region has 17 residues. CDR1 LNHDA and CDR2 SQIVND come from the germline V gene (reference sequence). In DNA form, the CDR3 reads TGTGCCAGTAGTATAGAGCCGGGGGCGGTGGGCAATCAGCCCCAGCATTTT. Protein sequence: CASSIEPGAVGNQPQHF. Using reference TRBV19 and TRBJ1-5 for the parts outside the CDR3, the full variable domain is DGGITQSPKYLFRKEGQNVTLSCEQNLNHDAMYWYRQDPGQGLRLIYYSQIVNDFQKGDIAEGYSVSREKKESFPLTVTSAQKNPTAFYLCASSIEPGAVGNQPQHFGDGTRLSIL.

The chain joins TRBV5-6 to TRBJ1-2; D unresolved. Germline values: CDR1 SGHDT, CDR2 YYEEEE. This CDR3 spans 14 amino acids. The ends were cut back, 1 base at V and 5 bases at J, with 12 bases in the middle. Here the CDR3 reads CASSLWEGTYGYTF. CDR3 nucleotide sequence: TGTGCCAGCAGCTTGTGGGAGGGTACATATGGCTACACCTTC.

V is TRBV18 and J is TRBJ1-2; TRBD1 matches 8 bases. CDR3 length: 16 residues. Unmatched junction bases numbered 9, after V lost 2 bases and J lost 4 bases. Germline V gene lookup returns CDR1 KGHSH and CDR2 LQKENI. The CDR3 coding sequence is TGTGCCAGCTCACCAGTCGGGGCAGGGGGCGGCTATGGCTACACCTTC. It is translated as CASSPVGAGGGYGYTF.

This rearrangement joins TRBV5-8 to TRBJ2-5, with 8 bases lining up with TRBD2. The length of the CDR3 is 16 residues. The germline V gene encodes CDR1 SGHTS and CDR2 YDEGEE. V dropped 0 bases and J dropped 5; count of bases not matched to a gene: 9. CDR3 sequence: CASSLGYGGGSETQYF. CDR3 in DNA: TGTGCCAGCAGCTTGGGGTATGGCGGGGGGTCGGAGACCCAGTACTTC. Variable domain in full (rest from reference TRBV5-8 and TRBJ2-5): EAGVTQSPTHLIKTRGQQATLRCSPISGHTSVYWYQQALGLGLQFLLWYDEGEERNRGNFPPRFSGRQFPNYSSELNVNALELEDSALYLCASSLGYGGGSETQYFGPGTRLLVL.

The chain couples TRBV9 to TRBJ2-3; D gene uncertain. With 4 bases removed from V and 5 bases from J, the gap between germline ends came to 17 bases. The CDR3 length is 15 residues. CDR1 SGDLS and CDR2 YYNGEE come from the germline V gene. CDR3 nucleotide sequence: TGTGCCAGCAGCCCCATGAGGATCCCCGGAGATACGCAGTATTTT. Translation: CASSPMRIPGDTQYF.

The chain couples TRBV6-5 to TRBJ2-7; D may correspond to TRBD1 or TRBD2 (6 bases each). V lost 6 bases to trimming and J lost 5 bases, with 17 bases between them. Germline loops: CDR1 MNHEY, CDR2 SVGAGI. The CDR3 has 14 amino acids. The CDR3 sequence is CASSTSEGGHEQYF. The CDR3, as DNA: TGTGCCAGCAGCACCTCTGAGGGGGGCCACGAGCAGTACTTC.

The rearrangement links TRBV2 to TRBJ1-1; TRBD1 agrees at 8 bases. Germline CDR1 SNHLY, CDR2 FYNNEI. The CDR3 is 14 amino acids. V lost 7 bases to trimming and J lost 4 bases; unmatched junction nucleotides: 8. The CDR3 DNA sequence: TGTGCCAGCACCAGGGGGCCGGGGACCACTGAAGCTTTCTTT. Translation: CASTRGPGTTEAFF. The variable domain in full, completed from reference TRBV2 and TRBJ1-1, reads EPEVTQTPSHQVTQMGQEVILRCVPISNHLYFYWYRQILGQKVEFLVSFYNNEISEKSEIFDDQFSVERPDGSNFTLKIRSTKLEDSAMYFCASTRGPGTTEAFFGQGTRLTVV.

The CDR3 DNA sequence: TGTGCCAGCTCACCACAAGGGGTGGGCAATCAGCCCCAGCATTTT. Amino acids: CASSPQGVGNQPQHF. V usage is TRBV18 and J usage is TRBJ1-5, with D perhaps matching TRBD1 (5 bases). Germline values: CDR1 KGHSH, CDR2 LQKENI. The CDR3 contains 15 residues. Trimming took 1 base from V and 2 from J, leaving 9 bases between them.

The chain recombines TRBV5-6 with TRBJ1-2; D call uncertain. V was shortened by 2 bases and J by 8 bases, with 7 bases between the two germline ends. CDR1 is SGHDT, CDR2 YYEEEE, per germline. The CDR3 is 11 residues long. The CDR3 DNA sequence: TGTGCCAGCAGCTTCCTCGTAGGCTACACCTTC. This codes for CASSFLVGYTF.

V usage is TRBV2 and J usage is TRBJ2-2, with D possibly TRBD1 on 5 matching bases. Germline V gene lookup returns CDR1 SNHLY and CDR2 FYNNEI. V was cut by 4 bases and J by 5 bases, with 14 bases left in between. This CDR3 has 15 amino acids. The CDR3 sequence: CASSVRDMRTGELFF. The CDR3 DNA sequence: TGTGCCAGCAGTGTCAGGGATATGAGGACCGGGGAGCTGTTTTTT.

This clone was recorded once. The V call is TRBV28, the J call TRBJ1-1, with D perhaps matching TRBD1 (6 bases). This CDR3 comprises 12 residues. Germline CDR1 MDHEN, CDR2 SYDVKM. V dropped 7 bases and J dropped 11 bases, with 17 bases sitting between them. CDR3 sequence (DNA): TGTGCCAGCATAACAGGGCGGGCGGAGGCTTTCTTT. It encodes CASITGRAEAFF.

In its sample, this clone was seen once. This chain links TRBV7-9 with TRBJ1-2; D perhaps matches TRBD1 (5 bases). V gave up 5 bases and J gave up 4 bases, with 8 bases separating them. Germline CDR1 SEHNR, CDR2 FQNEAQ (reference sequence). The CDR3 length is 12 residues. The CDR3 coding sequence is TGTGCCAGCAGCCCCGACAGCTATGGCTACACCTTC. It specifies CASSPDSYGYTF.

The CDR3 nucleotides are TGTGCCAGCAGCGCGGGGGGACAGGGCTACGAGCAGTACTTC. It codes for CASSAGGQGYEQYF. The rearrangement joins TRBV9 to TRBJ2-7; 9 bases map to TRBD1. Germline CDR1 SGDLS, CDR2 YYNGEE. The CDR3 covers 14 residues. Trimming removed 3 bases from V and 3 bases from J; junction bases left unmatched: 4. Drawing the rest from reference TRBV9 and TRBJ2-7, the complete variable domain is DSGVTQTPKHLITATGQRVTLRCSPRSGDLSVYWYQQSLDQGLQFLIQYYNGEERAKGNILERFSAQQFPDLHSELNLSSLELGDSALYFCASSAGGQGYEQYFGPGTRLTVT.

The chain has TRBV11-2 and TRBJ2-2; D may be TRBD1 (6 bases). Trimming pared 6 bases from V and 6 bases from J, leaving 14 bases between. This CDR3 has 14 residues. Germline V gives CDR1 SGHAT, CDR2 FQNNGV. The chain's CDR3 is CASSNTGSAGELFF. CDR3 bases: TGTGCCAGCAGTAACACAGGGTCTGCCGGGGAGCTGTTTTTT. Combining the CDR3 with reference TRBV11-2 and TRBJ2-2 gives the whole variable domain EAGVAQSPRYKIIEKRQSVAFWCNPISGHATLYWYQQILGQGPKLLIQFQNNGVVDDSQLPKDRFSAERLKGVDSTLKIQPAKLEDSAVYLCASSNTGSAGELFFGEGSRLTVL.

The chain uses TRBV7-3 and TRBJ2-7; 7 nucleotides match TRBD1. CDR3 size: 13 residues. The J segment lost 6 bases and the V segment lost 4 bases, leaving 6 bases of the junction unmatched. Germline CDR1 reads SGHTA; CDR2 reads FQGTGA. CDR3 loop: CASSSDRVGEQYF. The CDR3 nucleotides are TGTGCCAGCAGCTCCGACAGGGTTGGCGAGCAGTACTTC.

V gene TRBV23-1 combines with J gene TRBJ2-7, with D maybe TRBD2 (7 bases). TRBV23-1 is designated an ORF whose function remains uncertain. The germline V and J ends were trimmed by 4 bases and 8 bases, with 18 bases remaining between them. This CDR3 is built from 14 residues. CDR3 nucleotide sequence: TGCGCCAGCAGTCTAAAAGAGGGGGGGAATCAGCAGTACTTC. This codes for CASSLKEGGNQQYF.